Below, 14 T cell receptor beta chains from the same sample are listed, as sequenced in a study of beta chain features in type 1 diabetes. cDNA synthesis used the whole RNA isolate, giving expressed TCRB sequences. Using immunoSEQ multiplex PCR, the repertoire was profiled, and TCRdb retains in-frame clones only, with some absent. The table has around 190,000 clones, about 13% seen once. The specimen was central memory CD4+ T cells from blood. These TCRs come from a woman between 18 and 29 years old in good health.

V and J are TRBV6-6 and TRBJ2-7; the match to TRBD2 covers 7 bases. Trimming cost V 4 bases and J 0 bases; bases outside gene matches: 3. Germline assignment: CDR1 MNHNY and CDR2 SVGAGI (reference sequence). The CDR3 extends over 14 amino acids. As DNA, the CDR3 is TGTGCCAGCAGTTTGACTAGCTTCTCCTACGAGCAGTACTTC. This sequence encodes CASSLTSFSYEQYF.

This clone was seen repeatedly, ten times or more. This chain joins TRBV9 and TRBJ2-3; TRBD1 is a possible D gene (5 bases). The V gene's germline CDR1 is SGDLS and CDR2 YYNGEE. Trimming cost V 2 bases and J 5 bases, with 15 bases left between them. The CDR3 consists of 15 residues. In nucleotides, the CDR3 is TGTGCCAGCAGCGTGGATGGGGCAATAAAAGATACGCAGTATTTT. This sequence encodes CASSVDGAIKDTQYF.

The chain joins TRBV28 to TRBJ1-2; maybe TRBD1 (5 bases). The germline gives CDR1 MDHEN, CDR2 SYDVKM. CDR3 size: 14 residues. The V end was cut by 2 bases, the J end by 1 base, with 8 bases between. In DNA, the CDR3 is TGTGCCAGCAGTTTAACAGGCCTTAACTATGGCTACACCTTC. Translated, it gives CASSLTGLNYGYTF.

The chain has TRBV27 and TRBJ2-7, with a tentative D call TRBD1 (6 bases). Trimming left V 6 bases short and J 4 bases short, with 22 bases between. Germline loops: CDR1 MNHEY, CDR2 SMNVEV (reference sequence). There are 16 residues in the CDR3. CDR3 coding DNA: TGTGCCAGCAGCCTCACCGACAGGTCGGGCGAATACGAGCAGTACTTC. It translates to CASSLTDRSGEYEQYF.

The chain uses TRBV6-5 and TRBJ2-7; 9 bases match TRBD2. The CDR3 runs to 14 residues. From germline, CDR1 is MNHEY and CDR2 SVGAGI. With 4 bases clipped from V and 5 bases from J, the junction kept 6 bases outside the gene matches. Here the CDR3 reads CASSFSGRPHEQYF. The CDR3 DNA sequence: TGTGCCAGCAGTTTTAGCGGGAGACCCCACGAGCAGTACTTC.

This clone was counted between two and nine times. The chain links TRBV27 to TRBJ2-3; weak D call: TRBD2 (7 bases). The germline gives CDR1 MNHEY, CDR2 SMNVEV (reference sequence). V gave up 3 bases and J gave up 6 bases, with 13 bases separating them. CDR3 length: 14 residues. CDR3 loop: CASSLGRGGDTQYF. The CDR3 region has the DNA TGTGCCAGCAGTTTGGGCAGGGGAGGGGATACGCAGTATTTT.

This clone was seen only a few times. The V gene is TRBV6-5, the J gene TRBJ2-1; D possibly corresponds to TRBD2 (5 bases). The CDR3 loop spans 16 amino acids. The V gene's germline CDR1 is MNHEY and CDR2 SVGAGI. V lost 0 bases and J lost 5, with 14 bases in between. This chain's CDR3 is CASSYSALAHNNEQFF. CDR3 DNA sequence: TGTGCCAGCAGTTACTCGGCTCTAGCCCACAACAATGAGCAGTTCTTC.

In its sample, this clone was seen a few times. This chain links TRBV7-9 with TRBJ2-3, with TRBD2 matching 9 bases. Germline V gene sequence: CDR1 SEHNR, CDR2 FQNEAQ (reference sequence). This CDR3 has 16 residues. V was pared by 1 base and J by 4 bases, with 6 bases of the junction left unmatched. CDR3 amino acids: CASSLGTSAPSDTQYF. The DNA of the CDR3 is TGTGCCAGCAGCTTAGGGACTAGCGCCCCATCAGATACGCAGTATTTT.

This clone was picked up a small number of times. This chain connects TRBV29-1 to TRBJ1-4; 8 bases align to TRBD1. This CDR3 region has 14 residues. V trimming: 7 bases; J trimming: 8 bases; junction bases outside the gene matches: 12. Germline V gene sequence: CDR1 SQVTM, CDR2 ANQGSEA. CDR3 sequence (DNA): TGCAGCGCCTTAACAGGGGGTATTAGGGAAAAACTGTTTTTT. Its protein product is CSALTGGIREKLFF.

This clone was found a few times. The rearrangement links TRBV6-6 to TRBJ2-3; 10 nucleotides agree with TRBD2. The V gene's germline CDR1 is MNHNY and CDR2 SVGAGI (reference sequence). This CDR3 spans 15 amino acids. Trimming took 6 bases from V and 4 from J; bases not matched to a gene: 7. The CDR3: CASSPLAGASDTQYF. Here the CDR3 DNA reads TGTGCCAGCAGCCCCCTAGCGGGGGCCTCAGATACGCAGTATTTT.

The chain has TRBV30 and TRBJ2-5; 7 positions agree with TRBD1. CDR3 size: 15 residues. J was trimmed by 5 bases and V by 3 bases; bases with no gene match: 12. CDR1 GTSNPN and CDR2 SVGIG come from the germline V gene (reference sequence). The CDR3 nucleotides read TGTGCCTGGAGCCCAGGGGGATTTGAGTTGGAGACCCAGTACTTC. Translated: CAWSPGGFELETQYF.

This chain links TRBV7-2 with TRBJ1-2; tentative D call: TRBD1 (5 bases). Germline V gives CDR1 SGHTA, CDR2 FQGNSA. This CDR3 has 11 amino acids. V dropped 6 bases and J dropped 7 bases, with 9 bases sitting between them. CDR3 DNA sequence: TGTGCCAGCAGTTCAGGGTCTGGCTACACCTTC. Encoded protein: CASSSGSGYTF.

The chain uses TRBV2 and TRBJ2-2; D perhaps matches TRBD1 (6 bases). This CDR3 has 15 residues. CDR1 and CDR2 from the germline V gene are SNHLY and FYNNEI. V shed 4 bases and J shed 3 bases, with 12 bases lying between them. DNA of the CDR3: TGTGCCAGCAGTGCTGAACAGGGATACACCGGGGAGCTGTTTTTT. Translation gives CASSAEQGYTGELFF. The entire variable domain, with the rest obtained from reference TRBV2 and TRBJ2-2, is as follows: EPEVTQTPSHQVTQMGQEVILRCVPISNHLYFYWYRQILGQKVEFLVSFYNNEISEKSEIFDDQFSVERPDGSNFTLKIRSTKLEDSAMYFCASSAEQGYTGELFFGEGSRLTVL.

The chain carries TRBV18 and TRBJ2-7; D perhaps matches TRBD2 (5 bases). The CDR3 consists of 16 residues. Looked up from germline, CDR1 is KGHSH and CDR2 is LQKENI. Trimming removed 0 bases at V and 3 bases at J, with 15 bases between. The CDR3 DNA reads as TGTGCCAGCTCACCACCTCGGAACGGCGGGCTCTACGAGCAGTACTTC. Translated: CASSPPRNGGLYEQYF. The full variable domain, rest sourced from reference TRBV18 and TRBJ2-7, is NAGVMQNPRHLVRRRGQEARLRCSPMKGHSHVYWYRQLPEEGLKFMVYLQKENIIDESGMPKERFSAEFPKEGPSILRIQQVVRGDSAAYFCASSPPRNGGLYEQYFGPGTRLTVT.